This section outlines one TCR beta chain sequence together with its context. The antigen remains undetermined. Germline V gene lookup returns CDR1 ENHRY and CDR2 SYGVKD. V was shortened by 0 bases and J by 4 bases, with 9 bases between the two germline ends. The CDR3 covers 14 residues. TCRdb reprocessed the PCR reads via MiXCR. The sample contains about 15,000 clones, 34% of which appear only once. This record belongs to a study of metastatic and nonmetastatic thyroid tumors. Study-wide results and limits: Malignant thyroid tumors reportedly exceeded benign nodules significantly in TCR beta diversity, with the difference appearing in blood and tumor.

None of the patients had undergone any treatment ahead of thyroid surgery. The chain carries TRBV10-3 and TRBJ1-2, with unresolved D. The sequence was collected from a male donor with papillary thyroid cancer or a benign thyroid nodule (not recorded which). Some clones in this sample may be carry-over from other donors' samples. The sequenced sample was tumor tissue. The CDR3 sequence is CAISESPVAYGYTF. The DNA of the CDR3 is TGTGCCATCAGTGAGTCGCCGGTAGCCTATGGCTACACCTTC.